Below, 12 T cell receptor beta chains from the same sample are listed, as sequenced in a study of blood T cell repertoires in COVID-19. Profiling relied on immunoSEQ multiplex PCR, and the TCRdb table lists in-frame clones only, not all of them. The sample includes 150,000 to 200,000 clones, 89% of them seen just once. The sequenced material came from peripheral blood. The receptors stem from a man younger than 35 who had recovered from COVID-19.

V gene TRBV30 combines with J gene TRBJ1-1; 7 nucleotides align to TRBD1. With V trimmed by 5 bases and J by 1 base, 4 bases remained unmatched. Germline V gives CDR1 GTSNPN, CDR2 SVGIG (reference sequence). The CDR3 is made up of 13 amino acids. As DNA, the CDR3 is TGTGCCTGGGCAGGGGGATGGAACACTGAAGCTTTCTTT. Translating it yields CAWAGGWNTEAFF.

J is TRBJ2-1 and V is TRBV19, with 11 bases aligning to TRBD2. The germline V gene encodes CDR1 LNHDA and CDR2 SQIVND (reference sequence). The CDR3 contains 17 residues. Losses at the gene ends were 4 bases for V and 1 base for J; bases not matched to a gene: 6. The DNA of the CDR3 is TGTGCCAGTAGTACTAGCGGGAGGCGCCTATCCTACAATGAGCAGTTCTTC. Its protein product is CASSTSGRRLSYNEQFF.

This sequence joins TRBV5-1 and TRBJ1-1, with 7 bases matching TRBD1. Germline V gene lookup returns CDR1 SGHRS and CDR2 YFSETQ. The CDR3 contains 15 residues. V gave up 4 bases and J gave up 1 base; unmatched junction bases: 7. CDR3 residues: CASSPLTGWNTEAFF. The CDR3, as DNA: TGCGCCAGCAGCCCCCTGACAGGGTGGAACACTGAAGCTTTCTTT.

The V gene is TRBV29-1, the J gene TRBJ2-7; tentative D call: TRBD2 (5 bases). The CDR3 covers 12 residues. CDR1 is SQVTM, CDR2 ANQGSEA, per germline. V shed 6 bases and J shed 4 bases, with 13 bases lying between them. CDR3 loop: CSVGSAGYEQYF. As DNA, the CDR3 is TGCAGCGTAGGGTCCGCGGGTTACGAGCAGTACTTC.

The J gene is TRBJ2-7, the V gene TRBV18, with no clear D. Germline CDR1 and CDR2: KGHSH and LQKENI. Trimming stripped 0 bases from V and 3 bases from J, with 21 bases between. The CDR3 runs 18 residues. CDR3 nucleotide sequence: TGTGCCAGCTCACCACCAGTTCATTCCGACTCCCAACTCTACGAGCAGTACTTC. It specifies CASSPPVHSDSQLYEQYF. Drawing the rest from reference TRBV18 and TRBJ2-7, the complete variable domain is NAGVMQNPRHLVRRRGQEARLRCSPMKGHSHVYWYRQLPEEGLKFMVYLQKENIIDESGMPKERFSAEFPKEGPSILRIQQVVRGDSAAYFCASSPPVHSDSQLYEQYFGPGTRLTVT.

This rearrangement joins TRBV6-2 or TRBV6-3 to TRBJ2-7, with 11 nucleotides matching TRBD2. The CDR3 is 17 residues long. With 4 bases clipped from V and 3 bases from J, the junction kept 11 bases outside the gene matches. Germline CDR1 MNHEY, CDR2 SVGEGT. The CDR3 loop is CASSFTAPGLADYEQYF. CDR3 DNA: TGTGCCAGCAGTTTTACCGCTCCGGGACTAGCGGACTACGAGCAGTACTTC.

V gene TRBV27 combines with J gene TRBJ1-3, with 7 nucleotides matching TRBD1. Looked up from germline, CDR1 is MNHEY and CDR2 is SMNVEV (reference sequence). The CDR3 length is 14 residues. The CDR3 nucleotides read TGTGTCAGTTCTCGGGACAGCTCTGGAAACACCATATATTTT. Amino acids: CVSSRDSSGNTIYF.

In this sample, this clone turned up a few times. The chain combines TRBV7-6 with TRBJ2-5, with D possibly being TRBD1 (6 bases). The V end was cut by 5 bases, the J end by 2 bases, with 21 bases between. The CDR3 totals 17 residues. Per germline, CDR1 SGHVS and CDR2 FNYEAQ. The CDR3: CASSIVRGQRLQETQYF. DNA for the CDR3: TGTGCCAGCAGCATAGTCCGGGGACAACGGCTACAAGAGACCCAGTACTTC.

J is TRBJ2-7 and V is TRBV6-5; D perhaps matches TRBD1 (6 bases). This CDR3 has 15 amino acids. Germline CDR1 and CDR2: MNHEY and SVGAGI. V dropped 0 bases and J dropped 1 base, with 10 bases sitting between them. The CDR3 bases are TGTGCCAGCAGTTACTCGAGGACAGTTTCCTACGAGCAGTACTTC. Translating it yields CASSYSRTVSYEQYF.

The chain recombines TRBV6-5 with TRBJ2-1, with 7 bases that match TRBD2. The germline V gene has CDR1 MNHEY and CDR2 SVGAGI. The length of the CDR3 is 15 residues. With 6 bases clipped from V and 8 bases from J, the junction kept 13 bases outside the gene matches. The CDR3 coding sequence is TGTGCCAGCAGGGTGACCTGGGGCGGGAGCTATGAGCAGTTCTTC. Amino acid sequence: CASRVTWGGSYEQFF.

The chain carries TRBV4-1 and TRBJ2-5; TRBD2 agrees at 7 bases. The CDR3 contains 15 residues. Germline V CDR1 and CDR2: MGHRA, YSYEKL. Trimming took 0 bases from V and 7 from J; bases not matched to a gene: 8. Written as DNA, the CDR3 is TGCGCCAGCAGCCAAGATCCGGCGGGAGAGGGGACCCAGTACTTC. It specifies CASSQDPAGEGTQYF.

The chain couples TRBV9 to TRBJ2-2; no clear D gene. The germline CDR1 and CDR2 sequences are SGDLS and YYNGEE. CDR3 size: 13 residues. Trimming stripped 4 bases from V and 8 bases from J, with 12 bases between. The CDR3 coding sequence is TGTGCCAGCAGCCCCCTCCTAGGTGGGGAGCTGTTTTTT. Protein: CASSPLLGGELFF.